This TCR beta chain was found in a study of blood T cell repertoires in COVID-19. Across about two dozen US areas, participants ranged in age from roughly 18 to 89 years. Between the trimmed V and J ends, which lost 5 bases and 10 bases, there was a span of 11 bases. The CDR3 extends over 10 amino acids. Germline-derived CDR1 and CDR2 are SQVTM and ANQGSEA. Assay used: immunoSEQ multiplex PCR; TCRdb lists only in-frame clones, some missing. The data hold a few hundred thousand clones, with approximately 85% observed a single time. The TCR sequence derives from a woman aged 50 to 65 who had been exposed to COVID-19. V is TRBV29-1 and J is TRBJ1-1; D unresolved. Sequencing was performed on PBMCs or T cells enriched from blood (not recorded which). In DNA, the CDR3 is TGCAGCGTTTTAGGAGGCCGAGCTTTCTTT. This translates into CSVLGGRAFF.